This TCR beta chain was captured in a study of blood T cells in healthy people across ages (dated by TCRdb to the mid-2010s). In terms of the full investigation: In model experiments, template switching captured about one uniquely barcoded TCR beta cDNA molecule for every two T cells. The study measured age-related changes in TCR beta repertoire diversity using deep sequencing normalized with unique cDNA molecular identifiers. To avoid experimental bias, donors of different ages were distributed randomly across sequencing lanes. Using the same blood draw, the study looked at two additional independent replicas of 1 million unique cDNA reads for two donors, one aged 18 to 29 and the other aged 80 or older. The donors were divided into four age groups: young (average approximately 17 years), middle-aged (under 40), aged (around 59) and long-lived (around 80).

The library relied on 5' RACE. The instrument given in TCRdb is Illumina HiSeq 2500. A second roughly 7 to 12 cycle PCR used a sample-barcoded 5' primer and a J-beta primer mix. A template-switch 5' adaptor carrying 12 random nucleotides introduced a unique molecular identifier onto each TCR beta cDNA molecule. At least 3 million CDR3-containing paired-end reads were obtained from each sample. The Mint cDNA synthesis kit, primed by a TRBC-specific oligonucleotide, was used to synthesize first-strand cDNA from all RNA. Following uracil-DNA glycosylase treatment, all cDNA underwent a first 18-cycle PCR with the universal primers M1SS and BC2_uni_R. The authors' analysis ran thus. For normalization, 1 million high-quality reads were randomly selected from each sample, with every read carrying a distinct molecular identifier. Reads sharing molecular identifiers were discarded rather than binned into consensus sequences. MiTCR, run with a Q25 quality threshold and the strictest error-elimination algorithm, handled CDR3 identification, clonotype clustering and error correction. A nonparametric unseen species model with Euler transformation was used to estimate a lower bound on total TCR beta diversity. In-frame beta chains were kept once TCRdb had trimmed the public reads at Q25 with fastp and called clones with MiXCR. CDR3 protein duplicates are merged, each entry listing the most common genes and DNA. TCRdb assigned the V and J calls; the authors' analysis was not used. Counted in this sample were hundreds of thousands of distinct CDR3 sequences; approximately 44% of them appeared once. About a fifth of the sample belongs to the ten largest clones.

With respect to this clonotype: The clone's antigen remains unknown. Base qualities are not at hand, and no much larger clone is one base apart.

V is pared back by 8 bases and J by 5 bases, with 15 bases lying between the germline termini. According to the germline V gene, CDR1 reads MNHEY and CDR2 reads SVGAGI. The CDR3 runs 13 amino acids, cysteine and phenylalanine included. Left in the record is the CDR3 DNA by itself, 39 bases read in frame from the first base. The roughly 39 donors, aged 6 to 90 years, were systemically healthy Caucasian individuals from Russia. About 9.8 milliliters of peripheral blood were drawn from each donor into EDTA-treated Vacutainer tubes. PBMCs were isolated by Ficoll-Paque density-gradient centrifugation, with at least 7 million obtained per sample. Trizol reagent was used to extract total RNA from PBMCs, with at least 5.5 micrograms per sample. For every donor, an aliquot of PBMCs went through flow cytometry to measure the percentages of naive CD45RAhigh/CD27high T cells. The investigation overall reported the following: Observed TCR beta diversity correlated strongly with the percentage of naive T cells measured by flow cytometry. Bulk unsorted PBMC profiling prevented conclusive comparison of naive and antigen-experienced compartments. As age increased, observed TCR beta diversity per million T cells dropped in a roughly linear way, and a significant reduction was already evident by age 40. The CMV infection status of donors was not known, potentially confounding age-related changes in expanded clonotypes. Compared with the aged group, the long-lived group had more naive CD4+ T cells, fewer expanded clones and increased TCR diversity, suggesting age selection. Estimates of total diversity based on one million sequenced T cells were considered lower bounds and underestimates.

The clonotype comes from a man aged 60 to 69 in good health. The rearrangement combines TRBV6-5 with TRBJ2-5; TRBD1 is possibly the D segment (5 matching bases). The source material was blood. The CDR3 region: CASSRVVGETQYF. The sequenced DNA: TGTGCCAGCTCCAGGGTGGTCGGCGAGACCCAGTACTTC.